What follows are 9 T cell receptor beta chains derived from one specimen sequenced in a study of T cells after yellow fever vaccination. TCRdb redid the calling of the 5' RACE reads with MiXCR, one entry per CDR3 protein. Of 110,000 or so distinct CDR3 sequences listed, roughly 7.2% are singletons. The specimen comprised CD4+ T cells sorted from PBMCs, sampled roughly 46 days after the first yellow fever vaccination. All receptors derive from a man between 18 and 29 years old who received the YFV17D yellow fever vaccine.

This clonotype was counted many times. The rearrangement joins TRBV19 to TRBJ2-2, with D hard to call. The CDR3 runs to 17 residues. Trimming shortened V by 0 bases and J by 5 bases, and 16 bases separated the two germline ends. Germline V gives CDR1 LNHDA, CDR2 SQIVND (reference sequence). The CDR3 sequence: CASSIDKTVVGTGELFF. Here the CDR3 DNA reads TGTGCCAGTAGTATAGATAAGACGGTTGTCGGAACCGGGGAGCTGTTTTTT.

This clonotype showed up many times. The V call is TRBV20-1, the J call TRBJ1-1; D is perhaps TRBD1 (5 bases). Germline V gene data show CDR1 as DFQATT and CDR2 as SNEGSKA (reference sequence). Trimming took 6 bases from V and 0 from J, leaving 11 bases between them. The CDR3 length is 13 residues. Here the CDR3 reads CSALGLLNTEAFF. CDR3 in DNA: TGCAGTGCCTTGGGGCTTCTGAACACTGAAGCTTTCTTT.

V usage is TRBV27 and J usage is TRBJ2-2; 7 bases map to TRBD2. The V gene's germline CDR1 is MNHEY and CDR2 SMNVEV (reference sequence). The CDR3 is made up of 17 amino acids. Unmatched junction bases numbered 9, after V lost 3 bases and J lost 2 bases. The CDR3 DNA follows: TGTGCCAGCAGTTTGCCAACGGGCGGGGGAAACACCGGGGAGCTGTTTTTT. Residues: CASSLPTGGGNTGELFF.

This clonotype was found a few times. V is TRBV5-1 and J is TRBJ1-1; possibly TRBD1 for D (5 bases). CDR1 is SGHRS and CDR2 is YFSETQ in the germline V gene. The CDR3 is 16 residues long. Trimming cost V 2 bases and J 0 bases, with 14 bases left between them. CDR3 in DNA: TGCGCCAGCAGCTTACTCCAGGGCGCTCTGAACACTGAAGCTTTCTTT. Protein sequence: CASSLLQGALNTEAFF.

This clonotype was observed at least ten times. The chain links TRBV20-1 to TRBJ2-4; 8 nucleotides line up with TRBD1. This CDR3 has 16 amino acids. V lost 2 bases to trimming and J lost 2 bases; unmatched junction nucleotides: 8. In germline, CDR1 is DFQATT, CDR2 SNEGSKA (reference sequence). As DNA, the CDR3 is TGCAGTGCTAGATCAGGGGGCGGTTGGTCCAAAAACATTCAGTACTTC. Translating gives CSARSGGGWSKNIQYF.

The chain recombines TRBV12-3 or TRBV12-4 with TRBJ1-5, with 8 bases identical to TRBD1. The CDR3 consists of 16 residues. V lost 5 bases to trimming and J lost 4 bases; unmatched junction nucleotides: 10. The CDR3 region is CASSPQTGAMNQPQHF. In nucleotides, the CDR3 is TGTGCCAGCAGTCCCCAGACAGGGGCGATGAATCAGCCCCAGCATTTT.

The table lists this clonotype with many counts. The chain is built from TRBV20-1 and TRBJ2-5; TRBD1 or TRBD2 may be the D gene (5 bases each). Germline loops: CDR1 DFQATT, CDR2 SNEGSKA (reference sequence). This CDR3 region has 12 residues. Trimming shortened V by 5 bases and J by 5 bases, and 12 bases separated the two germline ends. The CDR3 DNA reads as TGCAGTGCTCCCTGGGGGTATGAGACCCAGTACTTC. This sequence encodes CSAPWGYETQYF.

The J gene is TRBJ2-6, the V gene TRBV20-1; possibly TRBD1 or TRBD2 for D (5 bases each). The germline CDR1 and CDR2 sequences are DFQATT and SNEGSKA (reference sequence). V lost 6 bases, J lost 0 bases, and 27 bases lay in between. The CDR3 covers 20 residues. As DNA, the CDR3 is TGCAGTGCCCAAAGGGGCTGGACCGGGACGCCTGACTCTGGGGCCAACGTCCTGACTTTC. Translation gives CSAQRGWTGTPDSGANVLTF.

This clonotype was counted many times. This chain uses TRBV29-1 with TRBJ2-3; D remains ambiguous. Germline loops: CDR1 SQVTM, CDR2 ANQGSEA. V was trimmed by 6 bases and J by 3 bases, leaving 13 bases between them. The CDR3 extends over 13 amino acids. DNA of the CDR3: TGCAGCGTCGGATTAGTTACGACAGATACGCAGTATTTT. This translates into CSVGLVTTDTQYF.